The 18 T cell receptor beta chains reported below all come from one sample, sequenced in a study of coeliac disease. Method: immunoSEQ multiplex PCR; TCRdb's copy keeps in-frame clones and lacks some. The data contain under 9,500 clones, about three fifths of them singletons. Sequencing was done on a sample of intraepithelial lymphocytes from the gut. Source of these receptors: an older woman with celiac disease.

This clone was found a few times. V is TRBV4-1 and J is TRBJ2-1; 11 positions match TRBD2. CDR1 is MGHRA, CDR2 YSYEKL, per germline. The CDR3 sequence is 18 residues long. With V trimmed by 0 bases and J by 7 bases, 11 bases remained unmatched. CDR3 region: CASSQDRASGRTLNEQFF. The DNA for the CDR3 is TGCGCCAGCAGCCAAGATCGGGCTAGCGGGAGGACCCTTAATGAGCAGTTCTTC.

This clone was seen a few times. This chain uses TRBV6-5 with TRBJ2-5, with 9 bases fitting TRBD1. In germline, CDR1 is MNHEY, CDR2 SVGAGI. The CDR3 length is 15 residues. Trimming cost V 6 bases and J 4 bases; bases outside gene matches: 9. The CDR3 sequence is CASSLRQGDLETQYF. Here the CDR3 DNA reads TGTGCCAGCAGCTTGAGACAGGGGGATTTAGAGACCCAGTACTTC.

V usage is TRBV6-1 and J usage is TRBJ2-1, with a tentative D call TRBD2 (7 bases). The CDR3 sequence is 13 residues long. Germline CDR1 MNHNS, CDR2 SASEGT. The V end lost 7 bases, the J end lost 5 bases, and 12 bases lay between the germline ends. The CDR3 coding sequence is TGTGCCAGCACTCGGGGGGCCCACAATGAGCAGTTCTTC. Its translation: CASTRGAHNEQFF.

The gene calls are TRBV5-1 and TRBJ1-1, with 7 bases identical to TRBD1. The junction had 16 bases not matched to a gene; V was cut back by 4 bases and J by 13 bases. The CDR3 consists of 14 residues. The germline V gene has CDR1 SGHRS and CDR2 YFSETQ. CDR3 amino acids: CASSARQGTNHGFF. CDR3 coding DNA: TGCGCCAGCAGCGCTAGACAGGGAACCAATCATGGTTTCTTT.

This clone has only one observation. The gene calls are TRBV4-3 and TRBJ2-1; TRBD1 matches 10 bases. The CDR3 is 17 residues long. Germline V CDR1 and CDR2: LGHNA, YSLEER. After removal of 4 bases from V and 4 bases from J, the junction contained 10 bases not matched to a gene. CDR3 amino acids: CASSLRTGTGAYNEQFF. CDR3 DNA: TGCGCCAGCAGCCTCCGAACCGGGACAGGGGCTTACAATGAGCAGTTCTTC.

By sample share, this clone is medium-sized. The chain carries TRBV9 and TRBJ2-3, with D perhaps matching TRBD2 (5 bases). The CDR3 length is 14 residues. The germline V gene has CDR1 SGDLS and CDR2 YYNGEE. Trimming removed 7 bases from V and 2 bases from J, with 14 bases in between. The CDR3 spells CASGGAVDTDTQYF. Written as DNA, the CDR3 is TGTGCCAGCGGAGGAGCCGTTGACACAGATACGCAGTATTTT.

The V and J genes are TRBV29-1 and TRBJ2-5; the match to TRBD2 covers 7 bases. The CDR3 is 13 residues long. The junction had 9 bases not matched to a gene; V was cut back by 7 bases and J by 4 bases. Looked up from germline, CDR1 is SQVTM and CDR2 is ANQGSEA. CDR3 nucleotides: TGCAGCGACTCTGGACTAGTAACAGAGACCCAGTACTTC. Its protein product is CSDSGLVTETQYF.

This clone was recorded a few times. This sequence joins TRBV19 and TRBJ2-2; no reliable D call. The V gene lost 7 bases and the J gene lost 4 bases, with 10 bases spanning the gap. Germline-derived CDR1 and CDR2 are LNHDA and SQIVND (reference sequence). The CDR3 has 13 residues. In DNA, the CDR3 is TGTGCCAGTAATGGGCAGTTCACCGGGGAGCTGTTTTTT. Translation: CASNGQFTGELFF.

This clone was found a few times. V is TRBV9 and J is TRBJ1-4; TRBD1 aligns across 10 bases. This CDR3 is 14 amino acids long. Unmatched junction bases numbered 2, after V lost 3 bases and J lost 6 bases. Germline values: CDR1 SGDLS, CDR2 YYNGEE. The chain's CDR3 is CASSGTGGYEKLFF. DNA for the CDR3: TGTGCCAGCAGCGGGACAGGGGGGTATGAAAAACTGTTTTTT. The full variable domain, with the rest looked up from reference TRBV9 and TRBJ1-4, is DSGVTQTPKHLITATGQRVTLRCSPRSGDLSVYWYQQSLDQGLQFLIQYYNGEERAKGNILERFSAQQFPDLHSELNLSSLELGDSALYFCASSGTGGYEKLFFGSGTQLSVL.

This chain links TRBV1 with TRBJ2-6; the D segment call TRBD2 is taken from the table without a DNA check. TRBV1 is designated a pseudogene. CDR3 size: 18 residues. CDR3 sequence reads: CTSRIRGLCTNRANVLTF. The CDR3 bases are TGCACCAGCAGGATTCGGGGTTTGTGCACAAATCGGGCCAACGTCCTGACTTTC.

The gene calls are TRBV19 and TRBJ1-1, with D maybe TRBD1 (6 bases). V lost 0 bases, J lost 2 bases, and 13 bases lay in between. This CDR3 has 16 residues. Germline CDR1 and CDR2: LNHDA and SQIVND (reference sequence). Written as DNA, the CDR3 is TGTGCCAGTAGTATAGATCATGAGGGGGACAACACTGAAGCTTTCTTT. Translation: CASSIDHEGDNTEAFF.

This clone has more than one count but fewer than ten. CDR3 coding DNA: TGTGCCAGCAGCCCCTCGGGGGGAGGTTCAGATACGCAGTATTTT. Residues: CASSPSGGGSDTQYF. The chain carries TRBV7-9 and TRBJ2-3; 7 positions agree with TRBD2. The germline gives CDR1 SEHNR, CDR2 FQNEAQ (reference sequence). This CDR3 is 15 amino acids long. V shed 5 bases and J 4 bases; nucleotides not matched to a gene: 9. The entire variable domain, with the rest obtained from reference TRBV7-9 and TRBJ2-3, is as follows: DTGVSQNPRHKITKRGQNVTFRCDPISEHNRLYWYRQTLGQGPEFLTYFQNEAQLEKSRLLSDRFSAERPKGSFSTLEIQRTEQGDSAMYLCASSPSGGGSDTQYFGPGTRLTVL.

This clone was observed a handful of times. The rearrangement links TRBV9 to TRBJ2-3; the match to TRBD2 covers 8 bases. The CDR3 is 18 residues long. Germline values: CDR1 SGDLS, CDR2 YYNGEE. Trimming removed 3 bases from V and 0 bases from J; junction bases left unmatched: 12. CDR3 DNA sequence: TGTGCCAGCAGCGGTCGCCTCAAGCGGGGGACGAGCACAGATACGCAGTATTTT. Its translation: CASSGRLKRGTSTDTQYF.

The chain carries TRBV27 and TRBJ2-7, with a tentative D call TRBD1 (6 bases). The CDR3 is 13 residues long. Trimming left V 3 bases short and J 3 bases short, with 9 bases between. CDR1 and CDR2 (germline): MNHEY, SMNVEV (reference sequence). CDR3 protein: CASSFFRGYEQYF. In DNA form, the CDR3 reads TGTGCCAGCAGTTTCTTCAGGGGCTACGAGCAGTACTTC.

The chain combines TRBV18 with TRBJ2-4, with D possibly matching TRBD1 (5 bases). This CDR3 has 13 residues. Looked up from germline, CDR1 is KGHSH and CDR2 is LQKENI. V dropped 5 bases and J dropped 3 bases, with 8 bases sitting between them. The CDR3 coding sequence is TGTGCCAGCTCAGAAGACAGCAAAAACATTCAGTACTTC. Residues: CASSEDSKNIQYF.

The chain's CDR3 is CASSFGLVTADTQYF. CDR3 sequence (DNA): TGTGCCAGCAGCTTTGGACTAGTTACGGCAGATACGCAGTATTTT. This rearrangement joins TRBV7-2 to TRBJ2-3; 7 bases match TRBD2. The CDR3 is 15 amino acids. CDR1 is SGHTA and CDR2 is FQGNSA in the germline V gene. Losses at the gene ends were 3 bases for V and 4 bases for J; bases not matched to a gene: 7. The entire variable domain, with the rest obtained from reference TRBV7-2 and TRBJ2-3, is as follows: GAGVSQSPSNKVTEKGKDVELRCDPISGHTALYWYRQSLGQGLEFLIYFQGNSAPDKSGLPSDRFSAERTGGSVSTLTIQRTQQEDSAVYLCASSFGLVTADTQYFGPGTRLTVL.

The V gene is TRBV27, the J gene TRBJ2-1, with TRBD2 matching over 7 bases. Germline V gene sequence: CDR1 MNHEY, CDR2 SMNVEV (reference sequence). The CDR3 has 15 amino acids. Trimming took 5 bases from V and 4 from J; bases not matched to a gene: 8. CDR3 bases: TGTGCCAGCAGTCCAGCGGGGCCGAATTACAATGAGCAGTTCTTC. Translated: CASSPAGPNYNEQFF.

This clone is categorized as medium-sized (0.01 to 0.1%). The V and J genes are TRBV10-3 and TRBJ2-7; weak D call: TRBD1 (6 bases). The CDR3 length is 13 residues. Per the germline V gene, CDR1 is ENHRY and CDR2 is SYGVKD. The ends were cut back, 11 bases at V and 9 bases at J, with 23 bases in the middle. The CDR3 DNA reads as TGTGCCCACCAAGGGGACACACTACGAGGGCAGTACTTC. This codes for CAHQGDTLRGQYF.